The next 17 T cell receptor beta chains were all read from a single sample in a study of OX40 agonist ivuxolimab in advanced cancers. Data came from immunoSEQ multiplex PCR; TCRdb stores just in-frame clones and leaves some out. The table lists around 33,000 clones, 84% of them singletons. The sequenced sample was CD4+ or CD8+ T cells sorted from blood, obtained in a trial of the OX40 agonist ivuxolimab. The receptor set was obtained from an adult with an advanced solid tumor such as melanoma, head and neck, liver or kidney cancer.

V is TRBV9 and J is TRBJ2-7; 9 bases are shared with TRBD2. Trimming removed 4 bases from V and 5 bases from J; junction bases left unmatched: 13. Germline CDR1 is SGDLS and CDR2 is YYNGEE. The CDR3 is made up of 16 amino acids. CDR3 sequence reads: CASSNPRAGGPNEQYF. For the CDR3, the DNA is TGTGCCAGCAGCAACCCCCGGGCGGGAGGGCCCAACGAGCAGTACTTC.

This chain connects TRBV7-6 to TRBJ2-7; D call uncertain. CDR3 length: 13 residues. Looked up from germline, CDR1 is SGHVS and CDR2 is FNYEAQ. Trimming took off 5 bases at V and 4 bases at J, with 12 bases between the two ends. CDR3 coding DNA: TGTGCCAGCAGCCCCGACACCGGTTACGAGCAGTACTTC. Amino acid sequence: CASSPDTGYEQYF.

This clone was counted at least ten times. The chain joins TRBV30 to TRBJ2-7; 8 positions agree with TRBD1. The CDR3 covers 14 residues. Germline V gene lookup returns CDR1 GTSNPN and CDR2 SVGIG (reference sequence). V dropped 1 base and J dropped 5; count of bases not matched to a gene: 7. CDR3 nucleotides: TGTGCCTGGAGTGCCGGACAGGGAAGCGACGAGCAGTACTTC. Its protein product is CAWSAGQGSDEQYF.

The rearrangement links TRBV9 to TRBJ2-7; 9 nucleotides align to TRBD2. With 1 base clipped from V and 0 bases from J, the junction kept 2 bases outside the gene matches. The CDR3 contains 15 residues. The germline V gene has CDR1 SGDLS and CDR2 YYNGEE. The CDR3 here is CASSVLAGSSYEQYF. DNA for the CDR3: TGTGCCAGCAGCGTACTAGCGGGAAGCTCCTACGAGCAGTACTTC.

V is TRBV7-9 and J is TRBJ2-1, with 11 nucleotides matching TRBD2. This CDR3 spans 13 amino acids. Germline CDR1 is SEHNR and CDR2 is FQNEAQ (reference sequence). Trimming cost V 11 bases and J 4 bases; bases outside gene matches: 4. This CDR3 is CASGTSGYNEQFF. CDR3 nucleotide sequence: TGTGCCTCAGGGACTAGCGGTTACAATGAGCAGTTCTTC. The whole variable domain, remainder taken from reference TRBV7-9 and TRBJ2-1, is DTGVSQNPRHKITKRGQNVTFRCDPISEHNRLYWYRQTLGQGPEFLTYFQNEAQLEKSRLLSDRFSAERPKGSFSTLEIQRTEQGDSAMYLCASGTSGYNEQFFGPGTRLTVL.

The chain employs TRBV27 and TRBJ2-5; 8 positions agree with TRBD1. The V gene end was trimmed by 2 bases and the J gene end by 4 bases; junction bases not matched to a gene: 6. The CDR3 totals 15 residues. CDR1 and CDR2 from the germline V gene are MNHEY and SMNVEV (reference sequence). The CDR3 DNA reads as TGTGCCAGCAGTTTAACCCAGGGGGCGCGAGAGACCCAGTACTTC. This sequence encodes CASSLTQGARETQYF.

This chain connects TRBV6-4 to TRBJ2-1, with D perhaps matching TRBD1 (5 bases). The CDR3 runs to 13 residues. The ends were cut back, 4 bases at V and 6 bases at J, with 10 bases in the middle. Germline V gene lookup returns CDR1 MRHNA and CDR2 SNTAGT. As DNA, the CDR3 is TGTGCCAGCAGTGCCTCCGACAGCAATGAGCAGTTCTTC. Its translation: CASSASDSNEQFF.

The gene calls are TRBV6-5 and TRBJ2-1; 8 nucleotides align to TRBD2. CDR1 MNHEY and CDR2 SVGAGI come from the germline V gene. With V trimmed by 5 bases and J by 8 bases, 11 bases remained unmatched. The CDR3 totals 15 residues. The CDR3 region has the DNA TGTGCCAGCAGTCGAACTAGCGGATTGTTGGATGAGCAGTTCTTC. Its protein is CASSRTSGLLDEQFF.

V is TRBV28 and J is TRBJ1-5; possible D gene TRBD1, 5 bases. V dropped 5 bases and J dropped 5 bases, with 19 bases sitting between them. Germline lookup yields CDR1 MDHEN and CDR2 SYDVKM. CDR3 length: 16 residues. CDR3 protein: CASSLLWEGGDQPQHF. The CDR3 bases are TGTGCCAGCAGTCTCCTTTGGGAGGGAGGGGATCAGCCCCAGCATTTT. Supplemented by reference TRBV28 and TRBJ1-5, the full variable domain reads DVKVTQSSRYLVKRTGEKVFLECVQDMDHENMFWYRQDPGLGLRLIYFSYDVKMKEKGDIPEGYSVSREKKERFSLILESASTNQTSMYLCASSLLWEGGDQPQHFGDGTRLSIL.

The table lists this clone with a count of one. The chain's CDR3 is CAWSVSNTGELFF. The DNA of the CDR3 is TGTGCCTGGAGTGTATCGAACACCGGGGAGCTGTTTTTT. The chain carries TRBV30 and TRBJ2-2; D remains unclear. Germline values: CDR1 GTSNPN, CDR2 SVGIG (reference sequence). This CDR3 spans 13 amino acids. V lost 0 bases and J lost 0, with 2 bases in between.

The genes are TRBV25-1 and TRBJ2-7; 11 bases fit TRBD1. This CDR3 contains 15 residues. J was trimmed by 3 bases and V by 5 bases; bases with no gene match: 6. Germline CDR1 MGHDK, CDR2 SYGVNS. CDR3 nucleotide sequence: TGTGCCAGCAGTTACTCCGGGACAGGGGGCTACGAGCAGTACTTC. Amino acids: CASSYSGTGGYEQYF.

This clone has a handful of counts. The V and J genes are TRBV6-6 and TRBJ2-1; either TRBD1 or TRBD2 may fit D (5 bases each). CDR3 size: 16 residues. Germline V gene lookup returns CDR1 MNHNY and CDR2 SVGAGI (reference sequence). V gave up 0 bases and J gave up 4 bases, with 13 bases separating them. CDR3 in DNA: TGTGCCAGCAGTTACTCGCAGGGAGAACTATACAATGAGCAGTTCTTC. Translating it yields CASSYSQGELYNEQFF.

The V and J genes are TRBV6-1 and TRBJ2-3, with D uncertain. The CDR3 is made up of 15 amino acids. Trimming removed 3 bases at V and 4 bases at J, with 14 bases between. The germline CDR1 and CDR2 sequences are MNHNS and SASEGT. The CDR3: CASSDSITWADTQYF. The CDR3 DNA sequence: TGTGCCAGCAGTGATTCCATCACGTGGGCAGATACGCAGTATTTT.

The V and J genes are TRBV7-9 and TRBJ2-2; TRBD2 agrees at 16 bases. Per germline, CDR1 SEHNR and CDR2 FQNEAQ (reference sequence). CDR3 length equals 18 residues. J was trimmed by 1 base and V by 5 bases; bases with no gene match: 4. The CDR3, as DNA: TGTGCCAGCAGCCCCGGGACTAGCGGGAGGGTGAACACCGGGGAGCTGTTTTTT. Its translation: CASSPGTSGRVNTGELFF. The full variable domain, in which reference TRBV7-9 and TRBJ2-2 provide the parts outside the CDR3, is DTGVSQNPRHKITKRGQNVTFRCDPISEHNRLYWYRQTLGQGPEFLTYFQNEAQLEKSRLLSDRFSAERPKGSFSTLEIQRTEQGDSAMYLCASSPGTSGRVNTGELFFGEGSRLTVL.

The chain joins TRBV19 to TRBJ2-7; perhaps TRBD2 as D (6 bases). In germline, CDR1 is LNHDA, CDR2 SQIVND (reference sequence). The CDR3 has 14 residues. V gave up 1 base and J gave up 5 bases, with 12 bases separating them. The CDR3 DNA follows: TGTGCCAGTAGTATAGGCGGGGAGGTCGACGAGCAGTACTTC. Its protein is CASSIGGEVDEQYF.

This rearrangement joins TRBV10-3 to TRBJ1-2, with TRBD1 identical over 8 bases. Germline CDR1 and CDR2: ENHRY and SYGVKD. This CDR3 is built from 16 residues. V dropped 6 bases and J dropped 6; count of bases not matched to a gene: 15. CDR3 nucleotide sequence: TGTGCCATCAGGCCCCAGGGGGCGAAATATCTCGATGGCTACACCTTC. Its protein is CAIRPQGAKYLDGYTF.

The chain recombines TRBV6-1 with TRBJ2-1, with 7 bases lining up with TRBD2. The length of the CDR3 is 12 residues. CDR1 MNHNS and CDR2 SASEGT come from the germline V gene. The J segment lost 8 bases and the V segment lost 7 bases, leaving 5 bases of the junction unmatched. CDR3 nucleotides: TGTGCCAGCATGGGGGGGGTTTATGAGCAGTTCTTC. It codes for CASMGGVYEQFF.